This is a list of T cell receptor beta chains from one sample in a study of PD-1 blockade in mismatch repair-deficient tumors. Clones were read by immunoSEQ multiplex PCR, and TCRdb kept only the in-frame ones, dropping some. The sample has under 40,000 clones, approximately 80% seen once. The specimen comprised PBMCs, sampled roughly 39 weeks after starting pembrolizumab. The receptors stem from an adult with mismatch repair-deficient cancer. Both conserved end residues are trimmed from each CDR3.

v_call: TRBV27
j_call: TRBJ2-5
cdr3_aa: ASRLLAGGPEGETQY

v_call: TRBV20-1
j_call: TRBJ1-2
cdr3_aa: SARANYGYT

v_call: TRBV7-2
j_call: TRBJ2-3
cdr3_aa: ASSLSGLAVPLTDTQY

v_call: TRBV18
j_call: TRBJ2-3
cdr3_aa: ASTRTGQGSTDTQY

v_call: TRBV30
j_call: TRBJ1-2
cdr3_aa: AWSNGRGPAGGYT

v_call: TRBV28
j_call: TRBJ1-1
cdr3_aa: ASRQQGARTEAF

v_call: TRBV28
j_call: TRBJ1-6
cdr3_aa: ASSLWAGQGHNSPLH

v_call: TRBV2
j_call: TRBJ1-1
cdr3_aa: ASSLLGGNTEAF

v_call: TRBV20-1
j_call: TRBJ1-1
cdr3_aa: SAFREAEAF

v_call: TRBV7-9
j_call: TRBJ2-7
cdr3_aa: ASSDRLAGDSYEQY

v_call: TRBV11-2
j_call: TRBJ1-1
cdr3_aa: ASSFETGGSTEAF

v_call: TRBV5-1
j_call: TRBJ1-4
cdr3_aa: ASSPGDVNEKLF

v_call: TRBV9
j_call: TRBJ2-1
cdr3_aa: ASSSDQGNEQF

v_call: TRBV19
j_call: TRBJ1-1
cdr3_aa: ASSMAGRLNTEAF

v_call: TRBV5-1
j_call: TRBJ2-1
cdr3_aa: ASRWGLADYNEQF

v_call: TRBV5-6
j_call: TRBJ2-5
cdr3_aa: ASSLAHRGETQY

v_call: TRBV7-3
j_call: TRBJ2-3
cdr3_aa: ASSLIGISPDTQY

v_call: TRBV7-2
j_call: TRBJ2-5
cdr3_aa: ASSSDRGGETQY

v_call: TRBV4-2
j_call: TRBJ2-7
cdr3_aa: ASSQVKPPLEQY

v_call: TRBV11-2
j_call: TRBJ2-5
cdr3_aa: ASSLLIAGEIGETQY

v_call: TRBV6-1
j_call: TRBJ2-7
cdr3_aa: ASRVPSGGAYEQY

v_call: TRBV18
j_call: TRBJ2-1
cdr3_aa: ASSPPGGGSGNEQF

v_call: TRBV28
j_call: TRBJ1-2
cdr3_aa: ASSLGTGSHGYT

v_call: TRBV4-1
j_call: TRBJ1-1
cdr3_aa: ASSQVNGVTEAF

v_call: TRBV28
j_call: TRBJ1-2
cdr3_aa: ASSLGQIPGYT

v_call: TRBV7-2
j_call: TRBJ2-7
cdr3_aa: ASRPPSSGKGYEQY

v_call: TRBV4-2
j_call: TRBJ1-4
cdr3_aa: ASSQGQGTTNEKLF

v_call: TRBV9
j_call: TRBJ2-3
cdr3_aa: ASSVGLAGFLFGDTQY